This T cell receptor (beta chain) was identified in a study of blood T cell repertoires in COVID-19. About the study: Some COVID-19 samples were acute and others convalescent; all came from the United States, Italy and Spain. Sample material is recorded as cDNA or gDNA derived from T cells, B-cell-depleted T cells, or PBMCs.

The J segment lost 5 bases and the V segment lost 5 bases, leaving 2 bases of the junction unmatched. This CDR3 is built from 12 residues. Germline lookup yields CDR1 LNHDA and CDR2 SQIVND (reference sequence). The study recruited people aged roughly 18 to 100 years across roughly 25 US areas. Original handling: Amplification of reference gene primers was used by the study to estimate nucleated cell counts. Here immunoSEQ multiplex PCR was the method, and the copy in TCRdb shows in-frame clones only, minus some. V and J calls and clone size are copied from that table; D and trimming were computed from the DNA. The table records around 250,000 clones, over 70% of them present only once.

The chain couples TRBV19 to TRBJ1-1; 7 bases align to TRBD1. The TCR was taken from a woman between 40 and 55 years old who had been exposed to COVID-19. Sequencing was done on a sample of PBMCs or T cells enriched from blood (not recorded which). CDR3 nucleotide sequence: TGTGCCAGTAGTGGCAGGGGGACTGAAGCTTTCTTT. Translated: CASSGRGTEAFF.